This TCR beta chain was profiled in a study of T cell clones after liver transplantation. Study-wide context: In this trial, immunosuppression withdrawal was attempted within 2 years of liver transplant. Pre-transplant mixed lymphocyte reactions yielded third-party-reactive TCRbeta sequences as comparators for graft-donor-reactive sequences.

The germline V and J ends were trimmed by 0 bases and 6 bases, with 13 bases remaining between them. CDR3 length equals 15 residues. Germline CDR1 and CDR2: SGDLS and YYNGEE. Measured with immunoSEQ multiplex PCR; TCRdb has only the in-frame clones, and not every one. The data contain about 120,000 clones, over 75% of them singletons. Study conclusions and caveats: Circulating graft-donor-reactive CD4 TCRbeta sequences fell significantly post-transplant in most of the 8 subjects.

A remark on this clone: Antigen unknown.

The chain couples TRBV9 to TRBJ1-3; maybe TRBD1 (6 bases). Specimen: CD4+ T cells from blood, collected 12 months after liver transplant. The receptor was isolated from a human patient who received a liver transplant. Some T cells may originate from the graft donor. CDR3 DNA sequence: TGTGCCAGCAGCGTAGGCCCAGGGGTTATAAACACCATATATTTT. Translated: CASSVGPGVINTIYF.